This is a list of T cell receptor beta chains from one sample in a study of T cells in Graves' hyperthyroidism and ophthalmopathy. TCRdb reprocessed the multiplex PCR reads with MiXCR, giving one entry per CDR3 protein. Here the sample spans 250,000 to 300,000 distinct CDR3 sequences, roughly an eighth being singletons. Sequenced input: blood. Receptor source: a woman in her thirties or forties with Graves' hyperthyroidism. Each CDR3 is given with its conserved first and last residue. D genes are given only for firm matches. Not every row has a clone size; where given, it reads once, few, many or a size class.

d_call	clone_size	v_call	j_call	cdr3_nt	cdr3_aa
TRBD2	few	TRBV27	TRBJ2-7	TGTGCCAGCAGCCCCGGGACTAGCGTCGAGCAGTACTTC	CASSPGTSVEQYF
TRBD1	few	TRBV4-1	TRBJ1-5	TGCGCCAGCAGCCAGGGGGGACAGTATAGCAATCAGCCCCAGCATTTT	CASSQGGQYSNQPQHF
TRBD1	few	TRBV28	TRBJ1-3	TGTGCCAGCAGCCTCGGACAGGAAAACACCATATATTTT	CASSLGQENTIYF
TRBD1	many	TRBV6-1	TRBJ1-2	TGTGCCAGCACGCGAACAGGGGACTATGGCTACACCTTC	CASTRTGDYGYTF
TRBD2	many	TRBV7-2	TRBJ2-7	TGTGCCAGCAGCTCGCGGGGGGGGGTCACCTACGAGCAGTACTTC	CASSSRGGVTYEQYF
.	many	TRBV19	TRBJ1-5	TGTGCCAGTCTGGGATTTGGTGGCAATCAGCCCCAGCATTTT	CASLGFGGNQPQHF
.	many	TRBV7-2	TRBJ2-5	TGTGCCAGCAGCCCCAGAGGGAGTTCAGAGACCCAGTACTTC	CASSPRGSSETQYF
.	many	TRBV3-1	TRBJ2-7	TGTGCCAGCAGCCAATTAGGCGCCAACGAGCAGTACTTC	CASSQLGANEQYF
.	.	TRBV6-1	TRBJ2-2	TGTGCCAGCAGTCGTCCCGGAGGGAACACCGGGGAGCTGTTTTTT	CASSRPGGNTGELFF
TRBD2	many	TRBV3-1	TRBJ2-2	TGTGCCAGCAGGGGGACTAGCGGGAACACCGGGGAGCTGTTTTTT	CASRGTSGNTGELFF
.	.	TRBV10-3	TRBJ2-5	TGTGCCATCAGTGAGAAGAAGGGGCGGGAGACCCAGTACTTC	CAISEKKGRETQYF
.	many	TRBV12-3/TRBV12-4	TRBJ2-5	TGTGCCAGCAGTTTCCATCAAGAGACCCAGTACTTC	CASSFHQETQYF
TRBD2	many	TRBV28	TRBJ2-2	TGTGCCAGCAGTTCTCCGACTAGCTGGAACACCGGGGAGCTGTTTTTT	CASSSPTSWNTGELFF